This T cell receptor (beta chain) was recovered during a study of blood T cells in healthy people across ages. Study-wide results and caveats: Estimated diversity that came from one million T cells was considered an underestimate. While age rose, TCR beta diversity per million T cells dropped in a roughly linear way.

Comments on this clonotype: What it binds is not known.

A second 7 to 11 cycle PCR used barcoded and J-beta primers. TCRdb passed the 5' RACE reads through MiXCR, listing each CDR3 protein once. The sample has roughly 1.6 million distinct CDR3 sequences; roughly 32% are singletons. The receptor's source is a young woman in good health. Sequenced material: blood.

CDR3 in amino acids: CASTQSQSSYNEQFF. The CDR3, as DNA: TGTGCCAGCACCCAAAGTCAAAGCTCCTACAATGAGCAGTTCTTC. The chain is built from TRBV7-2 and TRBJ2-1; no reliable D call. The CDR3 sequence is 15 residues long. Germline loops: CDR1 SGHTA, CDR2 FQGNSA. The V gene lost 7 bases and the J gene lost 0 bases, with 13 bases spanning the gap.